This T cell receptor beta chain was retrieved from a study of blood T cell repertoires in COVID-19. CDR1 is LNHNV, CDR2 YYDKDF, per germline (reference sequence). V dropped 7 bases and J dropped 3; count of bases not matched to a gene: 9. The CDR3 consists of 16 residues. Assay used: immunoSEQ multiplex PCR; TCRdb lists only in-frame clones, some missing. Among fewer than 250,000 clones listed, roughly four fifths were seen once. The chain couples TRBV15 to TRBJ2-3; 11 bases map to TRBD2. What was sequenced was peripheral blood. This TCR derives from a middle-aged woman with acute or convalescent COVID-19. The CDR3 reads CATTTLGLAVTDTQYF. CDR3 sequence (DNA): TGTGCCACCACCACCCTGGGACTAGCGGTTACAGATACGCAGTATTTT. Full variable domain (missing parts from reference TRBV15 and TRBJ2-3): DAMVIQNPRYQVTQFGKPVTLSCSQTLNHNVMYWYQQKSSQAPKLLFHYYDKDFNNEADTPDNFQSRRPNTSFCFLDIRSPGLGDTAMYLCATTTLGLAVTDTQYFGPGTRLTVL.